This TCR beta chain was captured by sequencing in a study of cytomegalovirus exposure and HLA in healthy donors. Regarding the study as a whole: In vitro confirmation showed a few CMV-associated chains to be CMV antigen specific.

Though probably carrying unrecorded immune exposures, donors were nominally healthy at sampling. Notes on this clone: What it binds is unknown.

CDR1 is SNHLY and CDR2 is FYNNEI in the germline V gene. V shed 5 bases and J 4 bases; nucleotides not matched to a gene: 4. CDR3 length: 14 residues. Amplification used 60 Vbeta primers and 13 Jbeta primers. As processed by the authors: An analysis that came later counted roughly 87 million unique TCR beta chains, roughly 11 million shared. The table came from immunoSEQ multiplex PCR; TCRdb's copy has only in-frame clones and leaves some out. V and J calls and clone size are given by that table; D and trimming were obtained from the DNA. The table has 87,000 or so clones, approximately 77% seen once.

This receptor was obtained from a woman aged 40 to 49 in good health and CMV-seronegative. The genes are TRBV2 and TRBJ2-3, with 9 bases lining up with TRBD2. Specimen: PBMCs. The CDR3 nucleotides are TGTGCCAGCAGTCCGGGACTAGCATCAGATACGCAGTATTTT. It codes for CASSPGLASDTQYF.